This T cell receptor beta chain originates from a study of Ad26.COV2.S vaccination and SARS-CoV-2 variants (dated by TCRdb to about 2021). Regarding the study in general: Donors in the vaccine arm were drawn from COV1001, a phase I-IIa trial of Ad26.COV2.S in healthy adults that was multicentre, randomized, double-blind and placebo-controlled. Trial participants were randomized into five groups of five: low-dose or high-dose Ad26.COV2.S given once or twice, or placebo on both occasions. Sequencing of the TCRbeta repertoire served to evaluate the specificity and breadth of SARS-CoV-2-reactive T cell receptors following Ad26.COV2.S vaccination. Ad26.COV2.S was given intramuscularly at 5x10^10 or 1x10^11 viral particles, as a single shot or as two shots 56 days apart. Investigators did not know the trial group allocation while performing experiments and assessing outcomes. The TCR-sequenced set comprised around 30 samples: approximately 19 Ad26.COV2.S vaccine recipients, 5 placebo recipients and 8 SARS-CoV-2 convalescent individuals.

The treatment or condition label of this sample denotes: about 20 received Ad26.COV2.S at low or high dose, single or two shots; roughly five received placebo; per-sample allocation not given. For vaccine and placebo recipients, the sequenced repertoires came from samples collected on day 63 after the first injection. Between 29 July and 7 August 2020, Cohort 1b enrolled 20 to 30 adults aged 18-55 years at one site in Boston, USA. Ad26.COV2.S was a replication-incompetent adenovirus type 26 vector that expressed a prefusion-stabilized SARS-CoV-2 spike protein derived from the original Wuhan strain. The CDR3, from cysteine to phenylalanine, totals 15 residues. Only CDR3 DNA remains: 45 bases, in frame from the first base. CDR1 and CDR2 were assigned from the germline V gene (reference sequence) as SEHNR and FQNEAQ. The junction shows trimming of 6 bases on V and 1 base on J, plus 15 bases between the germline ends.

Broad study findings and their caveats: The study was not powered to compare responses between vaccine doses or regimens. According to the authors, total T cell responses may have been underestimated by the TCR breadth and depth analyses. Substantial breadth of spike-specific CD8+ and CD4+ T cell responses was reported after vaccination. Comparable non-spike TCR breadth was observed between vaccine and placebo recipients, consistent with only spike being contained in the vaccine. Compared with placebo recipients, Ad26.COV2.S recipients showed higher spike-specific TCR breadth (P = 0.0014).

The immunoSEQ Assay was the method used to sequence TCRbeta CDR3 regions. After extraction, genomic DNA underwent amplification by bias-controlled multiplex PCR, followed by high-throughput sequencing. The paper's processing steps were these. To quantify the absolute abundance of every unique TCRbeta CDR3 region, sequences were collapsed and filtered. T cell fraction was estimated by normalizing TCRbeta template counts to usable DNA, which was measured by amplifying reference genes present in all nucleated cells. Repertoire TCRs were annotated as SARS-CoV-2-specific by exact matching of V gene, CDR3 amino acid sequence and J gene to a known reactive TCR set. MIRA supplied the reference SARS-CoV-2 TCR set, which was filtered for enrichment in COVID-19-positive ImmuneCODE repertoires so that public or cross-reactive TCRs were removed. Based on the MIRA antigens, annotated TCRs were further analysed at the level of specific ORF or position within ORF. Depth was the summed frequency of annotated unique rearrangements, while breadth was defined as annotated unique rearrangements over total unique productive rearrangements. Two-sided Wilcoxon rank-sum tests were used to compare TCR breadth between groups. TCRdb holds this immuneACCESS table with in-frame rearrangements only. Some clones are missing; in checked studies, unresolved V genes explain under half, and the rest has no known cause. D and trimming come from the DNA, and the V and J calls and clone size come from that table. Here the sample has more than 300,000 clones; just under 85% occur a single time. Together, the top ten hold 2.1% of the sample.

As to this clone: Its recognized antigen is unknown. Nothing much larger sits one base from this clone, and base qualities are not available.

The sequencing here drew on peripheral blood, taken in a trial of Ad26.COV2.S vaccine versus placebo. This sequence uses TRBV7-9 and TRBJ1-1; a tentative D match to TRBD1 spans 5 bases. The sequence was collected from a person between 18 and 65 years old who received the Ad26.COV2.S COVID-19 vaccine or a placebo. This receptor has the CDR3 CASSQFVRGNTEAFF. DNA sequence: TGTGCCAGCAGTCAGTTCGTAAGGGGGAACACTGAAGCTTTCTTT.